This T cell receptor (beta chain) was recovered during a study of technical replicates of blood from several donors. TCRdb's table, derived via immunoSEQ multiplex PCR, lists solely in-frame clones and lacks some. The top ten hold roughly 5% of the sample, which has around 69,000 clones, approximately 84% seen once. CDR1 is MRHNA and CDR2 is SNTAGT in the germline V gene. V was cut by 2 bases and J by 8 bases, with 15 bases left in between. The CDR3 covers 14 residues. V and J are TRBV6-4 and TRBJ1-2; maybe TRBD1 (6 bases). This sequence was found in a human donor in good health. Some clones in this sample may be carry-over from other donors' samples. Sequenced: PBMCs. The chain's CDR3 is CASSDGTGSWGYTF. CDR3 coding DNA: TGTGCCAGCAGTGACGGAACAGGGTCGTGGGGCTACACCTTC.